Shown below are 2 T cell receptor beta chains from a single sample sequenced in a study of T cell responses to AZD1222 COVID-19 vaccine. Assay: immunoSEQ multiplex PCR; the TCRdb copy retains only in-frame clones and omits some. The table includes 75,000 to 100,000 clones, 92% detected once. Here the sequenced sample was peripheral blood, taken 28 days after the second AZD1222 dose. The receptors come from an adult who received the AZD1222 COVID-19 vaccine.

This clone was found once. This chain links TRBV4-3 with TRBJ2-7, with 10 bases fitting TRBD2. The CDR3 runs 20 residues. Germline values: CDR1 LGHNA, CDR2 YSLEER. J was trimmed by 3 bases and V by 0 bases; bases with no gene match: 17. DNA of the CDR3: TGCGCCAGCAGCCAAGAAAGGGGGGCTAGCGGGGGCCTCACCCTCTACGAGCAGTACTTC. Encoded protein: CASSQERGASGGLTLYEQYF.

The J gene is TRBJ1-4, the V gene TRBV7-2; maybe TRBD1 (6 bases). V shed 1 base and J shed 7 bases, with 16 bases lying between them. The germline gives CDR1 SGHTA, CDR2 FQGNSA. CDR3 length: 16 residues. This chain's CDR3 is CASSLGNRASGEKLFF. The CDR3 DNA reads as TGTGCCAGCAGCTTAGGCAACAGGGCGTCGGGTGAAAAACTGTTTTTT.